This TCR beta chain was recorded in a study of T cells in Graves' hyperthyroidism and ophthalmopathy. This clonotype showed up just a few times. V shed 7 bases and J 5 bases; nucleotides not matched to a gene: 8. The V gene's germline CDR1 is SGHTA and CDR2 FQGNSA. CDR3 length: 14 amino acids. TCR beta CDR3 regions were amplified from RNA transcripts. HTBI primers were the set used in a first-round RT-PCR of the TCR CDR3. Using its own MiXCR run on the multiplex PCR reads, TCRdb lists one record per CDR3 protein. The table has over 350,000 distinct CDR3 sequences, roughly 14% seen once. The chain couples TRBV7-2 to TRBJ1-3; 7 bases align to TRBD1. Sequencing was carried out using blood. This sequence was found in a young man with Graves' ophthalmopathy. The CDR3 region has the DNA TGTGCCAGCACGAACAGGGGATTGAGAAACACCATATATTTT. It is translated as CASTNRGLRNTIYF.